This passage covers 20 T cell receptor beta chains from one sample sequenced in a study of T cells in Graves' hyperthyroidism and ophthalmopathy. RNA transcripts provided the source from which TCR beta CDR3 regions were amplified. TCR CDR3 regions were first amplified by RT-PCR with HTBI primers. MiXCR, applied by TCRdb to the multiplex PCR reads, yields one record per CDR3 protein. In the table there are about 840,000 distinct CDR3 sequences, about two fifths of which are singletons. The sample taken for sequencing was blood. The receptors come from a man aged 18 to 29 with Graves' hyperthyroidism.

This clonotype came up a few times. The chain joins TRBV6-5 to TRBJ1-5; D not certain. Germline-derived CDR1 and CDR2 are MNHEY and SVGAGI. V lost 5 bases to trimming and J lost 4 bases, with 12 bases between them. CDR3 length: 14 residues. The CDR3 here is CASSPGLLNQPQHF. In DNA, the CDR3 is TGTGCCAGCAGTCCCGGTCTCCTGAATCAGCCCCAGCATTTT.

The chain recombines TRBV6-1 with TRBJ1-5; 8 bases agree with TRBD1. Germline V gene sequence: CDR1 MNHNS, CDR2 SASEGT. This CDR3 has 14 residues. The trim removed 2 bases at V and 14 bases at J, leaving 11 bases unmatched. The CDR3 reads CASSEWTGLEMEHF. In nucleotides, the CDR3 is TGTGCCAGCAGTGAATGGACAGGGTTAGAGATGGAGCATTTT.

The chain uses TRBV12-3 or TRBV12-4 and TRBJ1-5, with 9 positions matching TRBD1. The CDR3 runs to 15 residues. J lost 5 bases, V lost 2 bases, and 4 bases had no gene match. CDR3 loop: CASSLRTGDHQPQHF. The CDR3 DNA reads TGTGCCAGCAGTTTAAGGACAGGGGACCATCAGCCCCAGCATTTT.

At least ten counts were recorded for this clonotype. The chain uses TRBV12-3 or TRBV12-4 and TRBJ1-2; 8 nucleotides agree with TRBD1. V lost 5 bases and J lost 2; bases outside the gene matches: 7. The length of the CDR3 is 15 residues. CDR3 residues: CASSPGTGLNYGYTF. The CDR3 nucleotides are TGTGCCAGCAGTCCCGGGACAGGTCTAAACTATGGCTACACCTTC.

This clonotype has only a few counts. V is TRBV4-1 and J is TRBJ2-5; D is perhaps TRBD2 (6 bases). Germline V gene sequence: CDR1 MGHRA, CDR2 YSYEKL. Trimming removed 0 bases from V and 4 bases from J, with 9 bases in between. The CDR3 sequence is 14 residues long. The CDR3 region is CASSQERGRETQYF. Here the CDR3 DNA reads TGCGCCAGCAGCCAAGAGCGGGGTAGAGAGACCCAGTACTTC.

This clonotype was detected many times. The gene calls are TRBV7-8 and TRBJ2-5; TRBD1 agrees at 10 bases. CDR3 length: 15 residues. The junction had 6 bases not matched to a gene; V was cut back by 3 bases and J by 5 bases. The germline V gene has CDR1 SGHVS and CDR2 FQNEAQ. The CDR3 bases are TGTGCCAGCAGCTTGGGGACAGGGGCTGGGGAGACCCAGTACTTC. Its translation: CASSLGTGAGETQYF.

The sample holds a few counts of this clonotype. The V gene is TRBV20-1, the J gene TRBJ1-1; 7 bases fit TRBD1. The CDR3 spans 16 residues. CDR1 is DFQATT and CDR2 is SNEGSKA in the germline V gene (reference sequence). Trimming took 6 bases from V and 1 from J; bases not matched to a gene: 14. CDR3 sequence reads: CSAEPIPGQENTEAFF. The CDR3 DNA follows: TGCAGTGCCGAACCGATCCCCGGACAGGAGAACACTGAAGCTTTCTTT.

The chain couples TRBV12-3 or TRBV12-4 to TRBJ1-5; perhaps TRBD1 as D (5 bases). V lost 5 bases to trimming and J lost 0 bases, with 17 bases between them. CDR3 length: 17 residues. The CDR3 loop is CASSLITGSNSNQPQHF. The CDR3 DNA follows: TGTGCCAGCAGTCTAATTACAGGTTCAAATAGCAATCAGCCCCAGCATTTT.

The chain joins TRBV5-1 to TRBJ1-2; D not certain. The V and J ends lost 0 bases and 5 bases respectively, with 8 bases between them. This CDR3 is 13 amino acids long. Looked up from germline, CDR1 is SGHRS and CDR2 is YFSETQ. In nucleotides, the CDR3 is TGCGCCAGCAGCTTGGGCATTGAATATGGCTACACCTTC. Amino acids: CASSLGIEYGYTF.

V and J are TRBV10-3 and TRBJ1-1; the match to TRBD1 covers 7 bases. From germline, CDR1 is ENHRY and CDR2 SYGVKD. The J segment lost 7 bases and the V segment lost 10 bases, leaving 15 bases of the junction unmatched. The CDR3 is made up of 14 amino acids. The CDR3 DNA follows: TGTGCCAGCACCACGCCGTCCAGGGGGGGTGAAGCTTTCTTT. This sequence encodes CASTTPSRGGEAFF.

The chain recombines TRBV6-5 with TRBJ1-2; no reliable D call. Trimming pared 0 bases from V and 4 bases from J, leaving 9 bases between. This CDR3 is built from 14 residues. The V gene's germline CDR1 is MNHEY and CDR2 SVGAGI. The CDR3 nucleotides read TGTGCCAGCAGTTACTCGTCCGGTTCCTATGGCTACACCTTC. Translation: CASSYSSGSYGYTF.

This clonotype appeared a few times. The chain uses TRBV2 and TRBJ2-7; 9 bases agree with TRBD1. The ends lost 3 bases at V and 1 base at J; junction bases unmatched: 4. Germline values: CDR1 SNHLY, CDR2 FYNNEI. This CDR3 spans 15 amino acids. CDR3 DNA: TGTGCCAGCAGTGATCCCGGGACAGGGTCCTACGAGCAGTACTTC. It specifies CASSDPGTGSYEQYF.

This chain joins TRBV6-1 and TRBJ2-5; perhaps TRBD2 as D (6 bases). Trimming stripped 5 bases from V and 1 base from J, with 14 bases between. This CDR3 is built from 15 residues. From germline, CDR1 is MNHNS and CDR2 SASEGT. DNA for the CDR3: TGTGCCAGCAGTCCTACCTGGGGGGTCCAAGAGACCCAGTACTTC. Translated, it gives CASSPTWGVQETQYF.

This clonotype was found a few times. One base away lies a much larger clone, so this may be a sequencing read error. This sequence joins TRBV10-3 and TRBJ1-3, with D hard to call. The CDR3 loop spans 14 amino acids. Germline assignment: CDR1 ENHRY and CDR2 SYGVKD. DNA of the CDR3: TGTGCCGTCAGTGATATGCAGTTTGGAAACACCATATATTTT. It encodes CAVSDMQFGNTIYF.

The chain employs TRBV11-2 and TRBJ2-5; 7 bases match TRBD1. The CDR3 consists of 18 residues. V lost 6 bases to trimming and J lost 9 bases; unmatched junction nucleotides: 25. CDR1 and CDR2 from the germline V gene are SGHAT and FQNNGV. The CDR3 spells CASRDWAVVQGTGGAQYF. The CDR3 bases are TGTGCCAGCAGAGATTGGGCGGTGGTACAGGGGACCGGTGGAGCCCAGTACTTC. The full variable domain, with the rest looked up from reference TRBV11-2 and TRBJ2-5, is EAGVAQSPRYKIIEKRQSVAFWCNPISGHATLYWYQQILGQGPKLLIQFQNNGVVDDSQLPKDRFSAERLKGVDSTLKIQPAKLEDSAVYLCASRDWAVVQGTGGAQYFGPGTRLLVL.

This sequence joins TRBV9 and TRBJ1-2; D unresolved. In germline, CDR1 is SGDLS, CDR2 YYNGEE. V was trimmed by 2 bases and J by 6 bases, leaving 14 bases between them. The CDR3 extends over 14 amino acids. The CDR3 is CASSVGTAPNGYTF. DNA for the CDR3: TGTGCCAGCAGCGTGGGAACAGCACCCAATGGCTACACCTTC.

In its sample, this clonotype was seen many times. The V gene is TRBV12-3 or TRBV12-4, the J gene TRBJ1-1, with 7 bases that match TRBD1. This CDR3 has 14 amino acids. J lost 0 bases, V lost 7 bases, and 5 bases had no gene match. The CDR3 DNA reads as TGTGCCAGCATCCCGGACAGGTTGAACACTGAAGCTTTCTTT. Translated: CASIPDRLNTEAFF.

This clonotype was counted at least ten times. The chain is built from TRBV24-1 and TRBJ2-7; 8 bases are a match to TRBD2. Trimming took 2 bases from V and 3 from J; bases not matched to a gene: 11. Germline CDR1 KGHDR, CDR2 SFDVKD. The CDR3 contains 17 residues. CDR3 sequence (DNA): TGTGCCACCAGTGATTGGAGGTCTAGCGGGTCGATCTACGAGCAGTACTTC. This sequence encodes CATSDWRSSGSIYEQYF.

The rearrangement links TRBV7-9 to TRBJ2-7, with 7 bases fitting TRBD2. Trimming cost V 7 bases and J 4 bases; bases outside gene matches: 10. Per the germline V gene, CDR1 is SEHNR and CDR2 is FQNEAQ (reference sequence). This CDR3 comprises 14 residues. The CDR3 spells CASIHSGQPYEQYF. DNA for the CDR3: TGTGCCAGCATCCATAGCGGGCAGCCTTACGAGCAGTACTTC.

CDR3 DNA sequence: TGTGCCAGCACTCCTACAGGGGGCGGTTTCACTGAAGCTTTCTTT. As protein: CASTPTGGGFTEAFF. The chain has TRBV12-3 or TRBV12-4 and TRBJ1-1, with TRBD1 identical over 9 bases. The CDR3 has 15 amino acids. Losses at the gene ends were 7 bases for V and 4 bases for J; bases not matched to a gene: 10.